This T cell receptor beta chain appears in the sequencing data of a study of shared clonotypes between healthy human individuals. Study at large: For every donor, three CD4 naive, three CD4 memory, two CD8 naive and one CD8 memory plates were used.

The CDR3 sequence is 11 residues long. V lost 0 bases and J 6 bases, leaving 3 bases between the germline ends. The V gene's germline CDR1 is SGHNT and CDR2 YYREEE (reference sequence). Assay used: immunoSEQ multiplex PCR; TCRdb lists only in-frame clones, some missing. The sample has some 2,000,000 clones, about 95% seen once; the top ten hold about 1.1%. A remark on this clone: What it binds is unknown. Other DNA sequences in this specimen translate into the identical CDR3.

It was CD45RO-negative cells, positively selected for CCR7, that made up naive CD8 cells, with terminally differentiated effector memory CD45RA+ cells excluded. Regarding the study as a whole: The naive CD4 repertoires of a few donors were compared, and approximately 4.5% of clonotypes were shared.

The chain joins TRBV5-4 to TRBJ1-1; no definite D call. The TCR comes from a man in his late teens or twenties in good health. Sequences were obtained from naive CD8+ T cells sorted from blood. Here the CDR3 reads CASSLAAEAFF. CDR3 nucleotides: TGTGCCAGCAGCTTGGCTGCTGAAGCTTTCTTT.